This is a list of T cell receptor beta chains from one sample in a study of type 1 regulatory T cells. These TCRs' antigens remain unknown. Via MiXCR, TCRdb re-called the reads, giving one row per CDR3 protein. The repertoire holds about 71,000 distinct CDR3 sequences, with 20% as singletons. Sequencing input: cultured type 1 regulatory T (Tr1) cells, either the whole culture or a sorted fraction (not recorded which). The receptor source for this set is a human donor in good health. Both conserved end residues are part of each CDR3. Fields, in order: CDR3 DNA, CDR3 protein, clone size, V gene, J gene, D gene, CDR3 length. The D gene is left open where the match is weak. Size is stated for part of the rows, as once, few or many counts, or as a class when the clone is expanded.

cdr3_nt: TGTGCCAGCAGCTTTTTCGGAGCAGGCGGGAGAAGTCCCGGGGAGCTGTTTTTT; cdr3_aa: CASSFFGAGGRSPGELFF; clone_size: few; v_call: TRBV7-8; j_call: TRBJ2-2; d_call: TRBD2; cdr3_length: 18
cdr3_nt: TGTGCCAGCAGCCCGGGACAGACCTACACAGATACGCAGTATTTT; cdr3_aa: CASSPGQTYTDTQYF; clone_size: NA; v_call: TRBV7-9; j_call: TRBJ2-3; d_call: TRBD1; cdr3_length: 15
cdr3_nt: TGTGCCAGCAGCTTCGGGGTGGCAGGGAGGGAAGAGACCCAGTACTTC; cdr3_aa: CASSFGVAGREETQYF; clone_size: NA; v_call: TRBV5-6; j_call: TRBJ2-5; d_call: TRBD2; cdr3_length: 16
cdr3_nt: TGCGCCAGCAGCTTGGGGGACCCCAGCGGAGGCTACACCTTC; cdr3_aa: CASSLGDPSGGYTF; clone_size: few; v_call: TRBV5-1; j_call: TRBJ1-2; d_call: NA; cdr3_length: 14
cdr3_nt: TGCGCCAGCAGCCCCCTAGGTTTTTCAGATACGCAGTATTTT; cdr3_aa: CASSPLGFSDTQYF; clone_size: many; v_call: TRBV5-1; j_call: TRBJ2-3; d_call: NA; cdr3_length: 14
cdr3_nt: TGTGCCAGCAGCGTAGGAGGCGGGAAGTACAATGAGCAGTTCTTC; cdr3_aa: CASSVGGGKYNEQFF; clone_size: NA; v_call: TRBV9; j_call: TRBJ2-1; d_call: NA; cdr3_length: 15
cdr3_nt: TGCGCCAGCAGGGGACTAGCGGGAGTAGGTTCCGGGGAGCTGTTTTTT; cdr3_aa: CASRGLAGVGSGELFF; clone_size: NA; v_call: TRBV5-1; j_call: TRBJ2-2; d_call: TRBD2; cdr3_length: 16
cdr3_nt: TGCGCCAGCAGCCAAGAGGGCAGGTCTTCCAATGAGCAGTTCTTC; cdr3_aa: CASSQEGRSSNEQFF; clone_size: NA; v_call: TRBV4-3; j_call: TRBJ2-1; d_call: NA; cdr3_length: 15
cdr3_nt: TGTGCCAGCAGCCCCAAAGCCCTAGTCTCTGGAAACACCATATATTTT; cdr3_aa: CASSPKALVSGNTIYF; clone_size: few; v_call: TRBV7-2; j_call: TRBJ1-3; d_call: NA; cdr3_length: 16
cdr3_nt: TGCAGTGCTAGAGATCGTCTTGCGGAGAGGGTTAGGAACACCATATATTTT; cdr3_aa: CSARDRLAERVRNTIYF; clone_size: few; v_call: TRBV20-1; j_call: TRBJ1-3; d_call: NA; cdr3_length: 17
cdr3_nt: TGTGCCAGCAATAGGGTGGATAATTCACCCCTCCACTTT; cdr3_aa: CASNRVDNSPLHF; clone_size: few; v_call: TRBV28; j_call: TRBJ1-6; d_call: NA; cdr3_length: 13
cdr3_nt: TGTGCCAGCATTCCGGGACAGTCCTATCCCACCAATGAGCAGTTCTTC; cdr3_aa: CASIPGQSYPTNEQFF; clone_size: many; v_call: TRBV12-3/TRBV12-4; j_call: TRBJ2-1; d_call: TRBD1; cdr3_length: 16
cdr3_nt: TGCAGTGCTAGAGCGAACACTGAAGCTTTCTTT; cdr3_aa: CSARANTEAFF; clone_size: many; v_call: TRBV20-1; j_call: TRBJ1-1; d_call: NA; cdr3_length: 11
cdr3_nt: TGTGCCAGCAGCTCAAGACTCCCCGACGGCCGGCGTGAGCAGTTCTTC; cdr3_aa: CASSSRLPDGRREQFF; clone_size: few; v_call: TRBV11-2; j_call: TRBJ2-1; d_call: NA; cdr3_length: 16
cdr3_nt: TGCGCCAGCAGCCAAGGGACAGGGACGACTGGAAACACCATATATTTT; cdr3_aa: CASSQGTGTTGNTIYF; clone_size: NA; v_call: TRBV5-1; j_call: TRBJ1-3; d_call: TRBD1; cdr3_length: 16
cdr3_nt: TGTGCCACCAGTGAGCCATCCGGGGACTACAATGAGCAGTTCTTC; cdr3_aa: CATSEPSGDYNEQFF; clone_size: medium-sized; v_call: TRBV24-1; j_call: TRBJ2-1; d_call: NA; cdr3_length: 15
cdr3_nt: TGTGCCAGCAGCTTAGGCGGCAGGTCAACCACCTACGAGCAGTACTTC; cdr3_aa: CASSLGGRSTTYEQYF; clone_size: many; v_call: TRBV7-8; j_call: TRBJ2-7; d_call: NA; cdr3_length: 16
cdr3_nt: TGTGCCAGCAGCTCAGACATTGGGCTTAGGCATTTT; cdr3_aa: CASSSDIGLRHF; clone_size: few; v_call: TRBV7-3; j_call: TRBJ2-3; d_call: NA; cdr3_length: 12
cdr3_nt: TGTGCCAGCAGCTTGACCGCTCGGGAGACCCAGTACTTC; cdr3_aa: CASSLTARETQYF; clone_size: few; v_call: TRBV5-6; j_call: TRBJ2-5; d_call: NA; cdr3_length: 13
cdr3_nt: TGTGCCAGCAGTTTGCGGCTAGCGGGAGGGCCAGGGAGCACAGATACGCAGTATTTT; cdr3_aa: CASSLRLAGGPGSTDTQYF; clone_size: many; v_call: TRBV12-3/TRBV12-4; j_call: TRBJ2-3; d_call: TRBD2; cdr3_length: 19
cdr3_nt: TGCGCCAGCAGCAAAGGGGGCTCGACTTCCTACGAGCAGTACTTC; cdr3_aa: CASSKGGSTSYEQYF; clone_size: NA; v_call: TRBV5-1; j_call: TRBJ2-7; d_call: TRBD1; cdr3_length: 15
cdr3_nt: TGTGCCAGCAGGGCCCCGGGAGCGGAGTACAATGAGCAGTTCTTC; cdr3_aa: CASRAPGAEYNEQFF; clone_size: NA; v_call: TRBV11-2; j_call: TRBJ2-1; d_call: NA; cdr3_length: 15
cdr3_nt: TGCAGCGTTGAAATCGGGCAGAACACTGAAGCTTTCTTT; cdr3_aa: CSVEIGQNTEAFF; clone_size: few; v_call: TRBV29-1; j_call: TRBJ1-1; d_call: NA; cdr3_length: 13
cdr3_nt: TGCAGTGCTGAAAACAGGGGTCTGGTCCATGGCTACACCTTC; cdr3_aa: CSAENRGLVHGYTF; clone_size: few; v_call: TRBV20-1; j_call: TRBJ1-2; d_call: TRBD1; cdr3_length: 14
cdr3_nt: TGTGCCAGCAGTGACGGACAGGGCCAGCAGCCCCAGCATTTT; cdr3_aa: CASSDGQGQQPQHF; clone_size: NA; v_call: TRBV9; j_call: TRBJ1-5; d_call: TRBD1; cdr3_length: 14
cdr3_nt: TGTGCCAGCACCACTATAGGAAACAGGGGAGGTGAGCAGTTCTTC; cdr3_aa: CASTTIGNRGGEQFF; clone_size: NA; v_call: TRBV6-5; j_call: TRBJ2-1; d_call: NA; cdr3_length: 15
cdr3_nt: TGTGCCAGCAGTGCCCGGGAGGGCTCCTACAATGAGCAGTTCTTC; cdr3_aa: CASSAREGSYNEQFF; clone_size: few; v_call: TRBV6-1; j_call: TRBJ2-1; d_call: TRBD2; cdr3_length: 15
cdr3_nt: TGTGCCAGCAGCCTTAGAAGCACTGAAGCTTTCTTT; cdr3_aa: CASSLRSTEAFF; clone_size: few; v_call: TRBV7-2; j_call: TRBJ1-1; d_call: NA; cdr3_length: 12
cdr3_nt: TGTGCCAGCAGCTCAAGCCTAGCGGGGGAGCAAGAGACCCAGTACTTC; cdr3_aa: CASSSSLAGEQETQYF; clone_size: NA; v_call: TRBV3-1; j_call: TRBJ2-5; d_call: TRBD2; cdr3_length: 16
cdr3_nt: TGTGCCAGCACCCAGGGGGCGCGGAACACTGAAGCTTTCTTT; cdr3_aa: CASTQGARNTEAFF; clone_size: NA; v_call: TRBV12-3/TRBV12-4; j_call: TRBJ1-1; d_call: TRBD1; cdr3_length: 14
cdr3_nt: TGCAGTGCTAGCGTTAGCTCCTACAATGAGCAGTTCTTC; cdr3_aa: CSASVSSYNEQFF; clone_size: few; v_call: TRBV20-1; j_call: TRBJ2-1; d_call: NA; cdr3_length: 13
cdr3_nt: TGCGCCAGCGGCGGAGGGACCCACCTCACAGATACGCAGTATTTT; cdr3_aa: CASGGGTHLTDTQYF; clone_size: NA; v_call: TRBV5-1; j_call: TRBJ2-3; d_call: NA; cdr3_length: 15
cdr3_nt: TGCAGCGTTGAGAGTCAGGGATACACTGAAGCTTTCTTT; cdr3_aa: CSVESQGYTEAFF; clone_size: once; v_call: TRBV29-1; j_call: TRBJ1-1; d_call: NA; cdr3_length: 13
cdr3_nt: TGTGCCAGCAGTTTAAGGGGGGAGCAGTACTTC; cdr3_aa: CASSLRGEQYF; clone_size: many; v_call: TRBV11-2; j_call: TRBJ2-7; d_call: NA; cdr3_length: 11
cdr3_nt: TGTGCCAGCAGGGAACAGGGAAGAGAGACCCAGTACTTC; cdr3_aa: CASREQGRETQYF; clone_size: NA; v_call: TRBV12-3/TRBV12-4; j_call: TRBJ2-5; d_call: NA; cdr3_length: 13
cdr3_nt: TGCAGTGCTAGGGACAATAATTCACCCCTCCACTTT; cdr3_aa: CSARDNNSPLHF; clone_size: NA; v_call: TRBV20-1; j_call: TRBJ1-6; d_call: NA; cdr3_length: 12
cdr3_nt: TGTGCCAGCAGCCAGGGGGGAGGGACCCACGAGCAGTACTTC; cdr3_aa: CASSQGGGTHEQYF; clone_size: few; v_call: TRBV3-1; j_call: TRBJ2-7; d_call: TRBD2; cdr3_length: 14
cdr3_nt: TGTGCCAGCAGCTTACAACAGGGGGACACTGAAGCTTTCTTT; cdr3_aa: CASSLQQGDTEAFF; clone_size: NA; v_call: TRBV12-3/TRBV12-4; j_call: TRBJ1-1; d_call: TRBD1; cdr3_length: 14
cdr3_nt: TGTGCCAGCTCACAGGGGGCGGGGTCCTCCTACGAGCAGTACTTC; cdr3_aa: CASSQGAGSSYEQYF; clone_size: NA; v_call: TRBV18; j_call: TRBJ2-7; d_call: NA; cdr3_length: 15
cdr3_nt: TGTGCCAGCAGCTCGACCGGGACTAGCGGGGTCTTC; cdr3_aa: CASSSTGTSGVF; clone_size: NA; v_call: TRBV7-9; j_call: TRBJ2-1; d_call: TRBD2; cdr3_length: 12
cdr3_nt: TGTGCCAGCAGCTTAGCGACGGCGGGAACCTACGAGCAGTACTTC; cdr3_aa: CASSLATAGTYEQYF; clone_size: few; v_call: TRBV7-9; j_call: TRBJ2-7; d_call: NA; cdr3_length: 15
cdr3_nt: TGTGCCAGCTCAGAGCAAAATGAGCAGTTCTTC; cdr3_aa: CASSEQNEQFF; clone_size: few; v_call: TRBV18; j_call: TRBJ2-1; d_call: NA; cdr3_length: 11
cdr3_nt: TGTGCCAGCAGCTTAGTGCGGGCGGCCGGGGAGGCGACCCAGTACTTC; cdr3_aa: CASSLVRAAGEATQYF; clone_size: NA; v_call: TRBV7-9; j_call: TRBJ2-5; d_call: NA; cdr3_length: 16
cdr3_nt: TGTGCCAGCAGCCCAGACACTAGTTATGGCTACACCTTC; cdr3_aa: CASSPDTSYGYTF; clone_size: many; v_call: TRBV12-3/TRBV12-4; j_call: TRBJ1-2; d_call: NA; cdr3_length: 13
cdr3_nt: TGCGCCAGCAGCTTGTCAGGAGGCGGTCAGCCCCAGCATTTT; cdr3_aa: CASSLSGGGQPQHF; clone_size: many; v_call: TRBV5-1; j_call: TRBJ1-5; d_call: NA; cdr3_length: 14
cdr3_nt: TGCAGTGCTAGAGGAGCGGGAGTGCCAGATACGCAGTATTTT; cdr3_aa: CSARGAGVPDTQYF; clone_size: NA; v_call: TRBV20-1; j_call: TRBJ2-3; d_call: TRBD2; cdr3_length: 14
cdr3_nt: TGTGCCAGCTCACCACGACTAGCGGAGGACAATGAGCAGTTCTTC; cdr3_aa: CASSPRLAEDNEQFF; clone_size: few; v_call: TRBV18; j_call: TRBJ2-1; d_call: TRBD2; cdr3_length: 15
cdr3_nt: TGTGCCAGCAGAAATTCGGACAGAAGGAACACCGGGGAGCTGTTTTTT; cdr3_aa: CASRNSDRRNTGELFF; clone_size: few; v_call: TRBV6-5; j_call: TRBJ2-2; d_call: NA; cdr3_length: 16
cdr3_nt: TGTGCCAGCATCCCCGTTTTAGGGACACTCCGATCTGGAAACACCATATATTTT; cdr3_aa: CASIPVLGTLRSGNTIYF; clone_size: NA; v_call: TRBV5-5; j_call: TRBJ1-3; d_call: NA; cdr3_length: 18
cdr3_nt: TGTGCCAGCAGTACCCAGGGACGCGAGCAGTTCTTC; cdr3_aa: CASSTQGREQFF; clone_size: NA; v_call: TRBV25-1; j_call: TRBJ2-1; d_call: NA; cdr3_length: 12
cdr3_nt: TGTGCCAGCAGTTACTCGATGTCCGAGGCAGGAAGTAATGAAAAACTGTTTTTC; cdr3_aa: CASSYSMSEAGSNEKLFF; clone_size: few; v_call: TRBV6-5; j_call: TRBJ1-4; d_call: NA; cdr3_length: 18